This T cell receptor (beta chain) was identified during a study of shared clonotypes between healthy human individuals. Study conclusions and caveats: Clonotype sharing among donors was expected to depend on sequencing depth.

Donors comprised healthy HIV-negative adults lacking recent acute infections or vaccinations. This was a deep-level run. Produced via immunoSEQ multiplex PCR; TCRdb's table is partial and in-frame only. The table shows more than 450,000 clones, with around 79% occurring only once. The CDR3 contains 14 residues. After removal of 4 bases from V and 1 base from J, the junction contained 2 bases not matched to a gene. Germline V gene data show CDR1 as SGHRS and CDR2 as YFSETQ. To note about this clone: Its matching antigen is unknown. Possible read error: a much larger clone is one base away.

The sequenced material came from PBMCs. V is TRBV5-1 and J is TRBJ1-1; 9 positions agree with TRBD1. The sequence derives from a woman aged 40 to 49 in good health. Some clones in this sample may be carry-over from other donors' samples. CDR3 sequence (DNA): TGCGCCAGCAGCCCGGACAGGGGGAACACTGAAGCTTTCTTT. Its protein is CASSPDRGNTEAFF.